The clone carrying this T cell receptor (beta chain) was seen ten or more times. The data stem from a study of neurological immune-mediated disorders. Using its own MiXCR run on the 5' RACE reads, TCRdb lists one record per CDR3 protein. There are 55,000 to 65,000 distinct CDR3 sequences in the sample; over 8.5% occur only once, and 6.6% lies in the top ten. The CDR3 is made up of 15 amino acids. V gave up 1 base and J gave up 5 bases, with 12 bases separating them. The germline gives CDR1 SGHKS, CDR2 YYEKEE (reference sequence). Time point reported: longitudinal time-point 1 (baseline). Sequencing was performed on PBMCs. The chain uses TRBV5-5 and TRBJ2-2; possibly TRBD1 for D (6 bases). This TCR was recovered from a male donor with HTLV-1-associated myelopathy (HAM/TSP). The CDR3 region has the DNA TGTGCCAGCAGCTTGTTTGCAGGGGAAACCGGGGAGCTGTTTTTT. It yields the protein CASSLFAGETGELFF.